This entry is about one T cell receptor (beta chain). Antigen: not known. The V gene's germline CDR1 is SGHDN and CDR2 FVKESK. The CDR3 runs 14 residues. Trimming cost V 2 bases and J 7 bases, with 9 bases left between them. The repertoire was sequenced with immunoSEQ multiplex PCR; TCRdb's copy has only in-frame clones and lacks some. The table includes over 80,000 clones, around 78% detected once. The sample originates from a study of OX40 agonist ivuxolimab in advanced cancers. Notes on the study in general: In the 0.1 to 3.0 mg/kg range, CD4+ and CD8+ blood T cells had expanded clonally by week 6.

The rearrangement joins TRBV14 to TRBJ1-6; no reliable D call. This sequence originates from an adult with an advanced solid tumor such as melanoma, head and neck, liver or kidney cancer. Sequenced here: CD4+ or CD8+ T cells sorted from blood, sampled in a trial of the OX40 agonist ivuxolimab. In DNA, the CDR3 is TGTGCCAGCAGCCAAACAGTCCCAAATTCACCCCTCCACTTT. The encoded protein is CASSQTVPNSPLHF.